Below, 10 T cell receptor beta chains from the same sample are listed, as sequenced in a study of tumor and adjacent non-tumor tissue in lung cancer. TCRbeta libraries were built with three rounds of nested PCR, modified from ARM-PCR. From the multiplex PCR reads, TCRdb called clonotypes with MiXCR, one entry per CDR3 protein. The top ten hold about 20% of the sample, which has 120,000 to 150,000 distinct CDR3 sequences, around 65% seen once. RNA was extracted from bulk tissue without any cell sorting. Sequenced sample: lung tumor tissue. All receptors derive from a man in his 60s with small cell lung cancer.

This clonotype was recorded at least ten times. V usage is TRBV6-5 and J usage is TRBJ2-7; possibly TRBD2 for D (6 bases). Trimming removed 5 bases from V and 0 bases from J, with 17 bases in between. The germline V gene encodes CDR1 MNHEY and CDR2 SVGAGI. The CDR3 extends over 16 amino acids. The CDR3: CASSPPLWRDSYEQYF. As DNA, the CDR3 is TGTGCCAGCAGTCCCCCCCTGTGGCGGGACTCCTACGAGCAGTACTTC.

About this clonotype itself: A much more abundant neighbour one base away suggests this may be a read error. V gene TRBV6-5 combines with J gene TRBJ1-4, with unresolved D. Germline CDR1 and CDR2: MNHEY and SVGAGI. V was pared by 10 bases and J by 5 bases, with 14 bases between. The CDR3 contains 13 residues. CDR3 coding DNA: TGTGCCACCCGCGAAAACTCGAATGAAAAACTGTTTTTT. Protein product: CATRENSNEKLFF.

The CDR3 reads CASRQSGTNEKLFF. The CDR3 DNA sequence: TGCGCCAGCCGGCAATCTGGAACTAATGAAAAACTGTTTTTT. The rearrangement uses TRBV10-2 and TRBJ1-4; D is ambiguous. The CDR3 spans 14 residues. V lost 8 bases and J 1 base, leaving 11 bases between the germline ends. Germline assignment: CDR1 WSHSY and CDR2 SAAADI.

The chain recombines TRBV9 with TRBJ2-7; D assignment may be TRBD1 or TRBD2 (5 bases each). The CDR3 has 14 residues. The germline V gene encodes CDR1 SGDLS and CDR2 YYNGEE. V lost 3 bases and J 3 bases, leaving 13 bases between the germline ends. CDR3 sequence (DNA): TGTGCCAGCAGCGGCCGGGACGGGGACTACGAGCAGTACTTC. Its protein product is CASSGRDGDYEQYF. The full variable domain, in which reference TRBV9 and TRBJ2-7 provide the parts outside the CDR3, is DSGVTQTPKHLITATGQRVTLRCSPRSGDLSVYWYQQSLDQGLQFLIQYYNGEERAKGNILERFSAQQFPDLHSELNLSSLELGDSALYFCASSGRDGDYEQYFGPGTRLTVT.

As concerns this clonotype: One base away lies a much larger clone, so this may be a sequencing read error. The chain employs TRBV20-1 and TRBJ2-5; 9 nucleotides agree with TRBD1. Germline CDR1 is DFQATT and CDR2 is SNEGSKA (reference sequence). Unmatched junction bases numbered 13, after V lost 7 bases and J lost 4 bases. The CDR3 spans 15 residues. The CDR3 loop reads CSDAASTGGAETQYF. As DNA, the CDR3 is TGCAGTGATGCTGCATCTACAGGGGGCGCAGAGACCCAGTACTTC.

A note on this clonotype: A read error may account for a junction end that differs from germline. V gene TRBV11-2 combines with J gene TRBJ1-1, with D possibly being TRBD1 (6 bases). The germline CDR1 and CDR2 sequences are SGHAT and FQNNGV. The length of the CDR3 is 15 residues. CDR3 sequence reads: CANSLDPSGDIEAFF. The CDR3 DNA reads as TGTGCCAACAGCTTAGATCCTTCTGGGGACATTGAAGCTTTCTTT.

Remarks on this clonotype: One base away lies a much larger clone, so this may be a sequencing read error. This chain uses TRBV29-1 with TRBJ2-1; 10 nucleotides align to TRBD2. Germline lookup yields CDR1 SQVTM and CDR2 ANQGSEA. The CDR3 totals 15 residues. CDR3 sequence: CSIEGQAGGPYEQFF. In DNA, the CDR3 is TGCAGCATTGAAGGGCAAGCGGGAGGGCCCTATGAGCAGTTCTTC.

This clonotype was seen at least ten times. This sequence joins TRBV28 and TRBJ2-1; D could derive from TRBD1 or TRBD2 (6 bases each). With 3 bases removed from V and 7 bases from J, the gap between germline ends came to 10 bases. CDR1 and CDR2 (germline): MDHEN, SYDVKM. The length of the CDR3 is 13 residues. The CDR3 loop reads CASSFTGRNEQFF. Written as DNA, the CDR3 is TGTGCCAGCAGTTTTACAGGGAGGAATGAGCAGTTCTTC.

The V and J genes are TRBV20-1 and TRBJ2-1, with D possibly TRBD1 on 5 matching bases. V lost 6 bases to trimming and J lost 6 bases, with 15 bases between them. This CDR3 contains 13 residues. The germline V gene has CDR1 DFQATT and CDR2 SNEGSKA (reference sequence). The CDR3 here is CSASSRAGNEQFF. The CDR3 coding sequence is TGCAGTGCCAGTTCCAGGGCAGGCAATGAGCAGTTCTTC.

Comment on this clonotype: The CDR3 does not close with the conserved phenylalanine or tryptophan, likely indicating a read error. The genes are TRBV11-1 and TRBJ2-7; possibly TRBD1 for D (6 bases). The ends were cut back, 1 base at V and 2 bases at J, with 9 bases in the middle. The CDR3 extends over 14 amino acids. CDR1 SGHAT and CDR2 FQDESV come from the germline V gene (reference sequence). The CDR3 is CASSLDRDTYEQYL. For the CDR3, the DNA is TGTGCCAGCAGCTTAGACAGGGATACCTACGAGCAGTACCTC.